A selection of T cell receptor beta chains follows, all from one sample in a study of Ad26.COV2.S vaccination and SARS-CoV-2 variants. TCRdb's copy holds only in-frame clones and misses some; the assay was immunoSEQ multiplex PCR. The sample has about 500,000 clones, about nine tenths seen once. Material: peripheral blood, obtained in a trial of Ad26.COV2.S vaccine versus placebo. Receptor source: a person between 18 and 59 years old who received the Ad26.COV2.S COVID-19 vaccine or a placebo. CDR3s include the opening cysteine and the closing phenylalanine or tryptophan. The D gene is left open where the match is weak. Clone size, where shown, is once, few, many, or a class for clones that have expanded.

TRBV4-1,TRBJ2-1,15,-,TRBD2,CASSQWLAGRNEQFF,TGCGCCAGCAGCCAATGGCTAGCGGGAAGGAATGAGCAGTTCTTC
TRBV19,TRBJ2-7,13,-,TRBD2,CASSIRTSHEQYF,TGTGCCAGTAGTATTCGGACTAGTCACGAGCAGTACTTC
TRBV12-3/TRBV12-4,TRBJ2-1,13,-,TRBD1,CASSYQGAYEQFF,TGTGCCAGCAGTTACCAGGGGGCGTATGAGCAGTTCTTC
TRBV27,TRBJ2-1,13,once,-,CASSPQGANEQFF,TGTGCCAGCAGCCCCCAGGGAGCCAATGAGCAGTTCTTC
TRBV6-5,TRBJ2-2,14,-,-,CASSNYLNTGELFF,TGTGCCAGCAGTAATTACTTGAACACCGGGGAGCTGTTTTTT
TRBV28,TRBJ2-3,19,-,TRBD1,CASSATILRDRANTDTQYF,TGTGCCAGCAGTGCCACCATCCTCCGGGACAGGGCCAACACAGATACGCAGTATTTT
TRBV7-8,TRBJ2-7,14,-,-,CASSFPGNPYEQYF,TGTGCCAGCAGCTTCCCAGGGAATCCCTACGAGCAGTACTTC
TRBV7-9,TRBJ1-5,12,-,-,CASSSTNQPQHF,TGTGCCAGCAGCTCTACAAATCAGCCCCAGCATTTT
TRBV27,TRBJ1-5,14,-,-,CASSLRYSNQPQHF,TGTGCCAGCAGCCTAAGATATAGCAATCAGCCCCAGCATTTT
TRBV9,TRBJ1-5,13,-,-,CASSVGDAEPQHF,TGTGCCAGCAGCGTAGGTGACGCCGAGCCCCAGCATTTT
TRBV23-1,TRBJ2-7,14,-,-,CASSQSPAHYEQYF,TGCGCCAGCAGTCAATCGCCAGCGCACTACGAGCAGTACTTC
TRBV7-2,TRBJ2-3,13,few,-,CASSPTPADTQYF,TGTGCCAGCAGCCCAACCCCGGCAGATACGCAGTATTTT
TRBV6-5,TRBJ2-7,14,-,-,CASSLWQGSYEQYF,TGTGCCAGCAGTTTGTGGCAGGGGTCCTACGAGCAGTACTTC
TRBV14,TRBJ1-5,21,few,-,CASSQEYPLQGAIYSNQPQHF,TGTGCCAGCAGCCAAGAGTACCCTCTCCAGGGCGCTATCTATAGCAATCAGCCCCAGCATTTT
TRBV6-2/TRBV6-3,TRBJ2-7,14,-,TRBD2,CASSGTSGTYEQYF,TGTGCCAGCAGTGGGACTAGCGGGACCTACGAGCAGTACTTC
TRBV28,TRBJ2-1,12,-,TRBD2,CASSGRGQEQFF,TGTGCCAGCAGTGGGAGGGGTCAGGAGCAGTTCTTC
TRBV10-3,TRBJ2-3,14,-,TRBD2,CAISELAGRDTQYF,TGTGCCATCAGCGAACTAGCGGGGAGGGATACGCAGTATTTT
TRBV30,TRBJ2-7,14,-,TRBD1,CAWRRQGPYDEQYF,TGTGCCTGGAGGAGACAGGGACCCTACGACGAGCAGTACTTC
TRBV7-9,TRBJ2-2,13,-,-,CASTTGETGELFF,TGTGCCAGCACCACGGGGGAGACCGGGGAGCTGTTTTTT
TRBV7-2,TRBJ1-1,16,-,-,CASSLGFARGDTEAFF,TGTGCCAGCAGCTTAGGATTCGCCAGGGGAGACACTGAAGCTTTCTTT
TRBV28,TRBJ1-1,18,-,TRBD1,CASSLLGQGVPWPTEAFF,TGTGCCAGCAGCTTATTGGGACAGGGGGTACCATGGCCCACTGAAGCTTTCTTT
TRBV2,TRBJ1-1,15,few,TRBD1,CASRETGTANTEAFF,TGTGCCAGCAGGGAAACCGGGACAGCGAACACTGAAGCTTTCTTT
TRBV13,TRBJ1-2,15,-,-,CASSLVEGRGYGYTF,TGTGCCAGCAGCTTAGTGGAAGGACGGGGCTATGGCTACACCTTC
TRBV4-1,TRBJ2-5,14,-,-,CASSQGIGQETQYF,TGCGCCAGCAGCCAAGGGATCGGCCAAGAGACCCAGTACTTC
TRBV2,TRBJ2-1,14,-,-,CASLPGGPYNEQFF,TGTGCCAGCCTACCCGGGGGTCCCTACAATGAGCAGTTCTTC
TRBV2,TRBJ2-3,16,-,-,CASSLTPGTSTDTQYF,TGTGCCAGCAGTTTAACACCCGGGACTAGCACAGATACGCAGTATTTT
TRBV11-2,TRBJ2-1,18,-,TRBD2,CASSRGRSGTSGSNEQFF,TGTGCCAGCAGCAGGGGACGGTCCGGGACTAGCGGGAGCAATGAGCAGTTCTTC
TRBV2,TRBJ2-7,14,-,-,CASSVGGPSYEQYF,TGTGCCAGCAGTGTGGGGGGTCCGAGCTACGAGCAGTACTTC
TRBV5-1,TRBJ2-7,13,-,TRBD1,CASSLGQGHEQYF,TGCGCCAGCAGCTTAGGACAGGGCCACGAGCAGTACTTC
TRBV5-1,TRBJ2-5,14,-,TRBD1,CASSLATGEETQYF,TGCGCCAGCAGCTTGGCCACAGGGGAAGAGACCCAGTACTTC
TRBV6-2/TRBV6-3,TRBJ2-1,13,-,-,CASSFTVYNEQFF,TGTGCCAGCAGTTTCACAGTTTACAATGAGCAGTTCTTC
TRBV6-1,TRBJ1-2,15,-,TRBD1,CASSQDRAMSIGYTF,TGTGCCAGCAGCCAGGACAGGGCCATGTCTATTGGCTACACCTTC
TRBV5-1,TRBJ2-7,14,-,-,CASSLVRGAGEQYF,TGCGCCAGCAGCTTGGTGCGGGGTGCAGGCGAGCAGTACTTC
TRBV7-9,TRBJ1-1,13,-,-,CASRHDLNTEAFF,TGTGCCAGCAGACACGACCTGAACACTGAAGCTTTCTTT
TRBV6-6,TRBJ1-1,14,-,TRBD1,CASSYRDRRTEAFF,TGTGCCAGCAGTTACCGGGACAGAAGGACTGAAGCTTTCTTT
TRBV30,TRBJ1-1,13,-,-,CAWSVGGAVEAFF,TGTGCCTGGAGTGTAGGTGGGGCTGTTGAAGCTTTCTTT
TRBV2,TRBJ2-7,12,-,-,CASSISVNEQYF,TGTGCCAGCAGTATCTCTGTTAACGAGCAGTACTTC
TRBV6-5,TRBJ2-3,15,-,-,CASSYRGGTTDTQYF,TGTGCCAGCAGTTACCGAGGCGGGACCACAGATACGCAGTATTTT
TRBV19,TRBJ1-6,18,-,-,CASSMSPPGRSYNSPLHF,TGTGCCAGTAGTATGAGCCCCCCGGGTCGCTCCTATAATTCACCCCTCCACTTT
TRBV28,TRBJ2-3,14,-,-,CASSPPGPTDTQYF,TGTGCCAGCAGTCCCCCTGGACCCACAGATACGCAGTATTTT
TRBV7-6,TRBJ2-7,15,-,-,CASSLAGSLEAEQYF,TGTGCCAGCAGCTTAGCTGGGTCTCTGGAAGCCGAGCAGTACTTC
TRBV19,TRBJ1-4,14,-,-,CASSTARGGEKLFF,TGTGCCAGTAGTACCGCCAGGGGAGGCGAAAAACTGTTTTTT
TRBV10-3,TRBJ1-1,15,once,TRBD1,CAIRRDREPNTEAFF,TGTGCCATCAGGCGAGACAGGGAGCCGAACACTGAAGCTTTCTTT
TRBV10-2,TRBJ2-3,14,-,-,CASRRTRETDTQYF,TGCGCCAGCAGGAGGACCCGAGAGACAGATACGCAGTATTTT
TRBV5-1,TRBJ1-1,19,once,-,CASSSPVVLSRGAHTEAFF,TGCGCCAGCAGCTCCCCTGTGGTCCTGTCCCGGGGGGCCCACACTGAAGCTTTCTTT
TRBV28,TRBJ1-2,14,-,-,CASREGGSNYGYTF,TGTGCCAGCCGGGAGGGCGGATCTAACTATGGCTACACCTTC
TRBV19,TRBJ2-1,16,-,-,CASSIGAGGPGNEQFF,TGTGCCAGTAGTATAGGGGCTGGGGGGCCGGGAAATGAGCAGTTCTTC
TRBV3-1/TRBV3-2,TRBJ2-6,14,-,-,CASSHDSGANVLTF,TGTGCCAGCAGCCATGACTCTGGGGCCAACGTCCTGACTTTC
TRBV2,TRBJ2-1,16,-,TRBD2,CASIVAGGVSYNEQFF,TGTGCCAGCATTGTGGCGGGAGGAGTCTCCTACAATGAGCAGTTCTTC
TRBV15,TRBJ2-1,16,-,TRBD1,CATSAGDRGVVDEQFF,TGTGCCACCAGCGCCGGAGACAGGGGTGTTGTCGATGAGCAGTTCTTC
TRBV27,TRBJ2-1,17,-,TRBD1,CASRFRTGGAWNNEQFF,TGTGCCAGCAGATTCCGGACAGGGGGCGCGTGGAACAATGAGCAGTTCTTC
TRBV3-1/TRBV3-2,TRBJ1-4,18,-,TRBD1,CASSQVASGGPGSEKLFF,TGTGCCAGCAGCCAAGTGGCGTCAGGGGGCCCCGGGAGCGAAAAACTGTTTTTT
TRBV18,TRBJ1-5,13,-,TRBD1,CASSTGGRQPQHF,TGTGCCAGCTCAACAGGGGGGCGACAGCCCCAGCATTTT
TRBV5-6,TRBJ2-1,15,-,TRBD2,CASSSAGSSYNEQFF,TGTGCCAGCAGCTCAGCGGGGAGCTCCTACAATGAGCAGTTCTTC
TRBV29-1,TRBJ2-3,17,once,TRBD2,CSVVAGGGSRSTDTQYF,TGCAGCGTTGTCGCGGGGGGCGGCTCTCGGAGCACAGATACGCAGTATTTT
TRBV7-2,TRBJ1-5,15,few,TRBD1,CASSQGQGVVGAQHF,TGTGCCAGCAGTCAAGGACAGGGCGTAGTGGGGGCCCAGCATTTT
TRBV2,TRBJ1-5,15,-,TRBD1,CASSRGQGKDQPQHF,TGTGCCAGCAGCCGAGGACAGGGGAAGGATCAGCCCCAGCATTTT
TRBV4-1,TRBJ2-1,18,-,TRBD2,CASSRQTETSGLYNEQFF,TGCGCCAGCAGCCGACAGACTGAAACTAGCGGGCTCTACAATGAGCAGTTCTTC